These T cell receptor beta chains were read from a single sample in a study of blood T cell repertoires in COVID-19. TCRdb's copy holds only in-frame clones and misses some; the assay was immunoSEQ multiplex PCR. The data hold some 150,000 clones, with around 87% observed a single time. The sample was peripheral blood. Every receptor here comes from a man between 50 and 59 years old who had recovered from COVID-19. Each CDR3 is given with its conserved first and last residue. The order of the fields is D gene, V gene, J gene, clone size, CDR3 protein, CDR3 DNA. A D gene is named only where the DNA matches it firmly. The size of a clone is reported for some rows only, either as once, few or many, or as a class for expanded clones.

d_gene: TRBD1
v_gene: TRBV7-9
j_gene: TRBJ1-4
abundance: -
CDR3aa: CASSPGQINEKLFF
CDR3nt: TGTGCCAGCAGCCCGGGACAGATTAATGAAAAACTGTTTTTT

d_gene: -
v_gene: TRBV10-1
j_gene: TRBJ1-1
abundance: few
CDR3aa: CASSGQNTEAFF
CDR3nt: TGCGCCAGCAGTGGACAGAACACTGAAGCTTTCTTT

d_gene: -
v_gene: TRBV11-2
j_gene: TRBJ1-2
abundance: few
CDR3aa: CASSFNLGASNYGYTF
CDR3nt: TGTGCCAGCAGCTTCAATCTTGGGGCCTCTAACTATGGCTACACCTTC

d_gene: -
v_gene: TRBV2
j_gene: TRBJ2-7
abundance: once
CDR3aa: CASREDTEQYF
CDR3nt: TGTGCCAGCAGAGAGGACACTGAGCAGTACTTC

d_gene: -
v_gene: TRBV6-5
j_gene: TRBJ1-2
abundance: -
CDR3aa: CASKRGGNYGYTF
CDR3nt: TGTGCCAGCAAGCGTGGGGGGAACTATGGCTACACCTTC

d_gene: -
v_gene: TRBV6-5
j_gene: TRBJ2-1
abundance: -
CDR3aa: CASRLRNGQFF
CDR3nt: TGTGCCAGCCGCCTGCGCAATGGGCAGTTCTTC

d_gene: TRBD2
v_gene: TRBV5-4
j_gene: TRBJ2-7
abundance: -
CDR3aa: CASSLSGGTYEQYF
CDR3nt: TGTGCCAGCAGCTTGAGCGGGGGGACCTACGAGCAGTACTTC

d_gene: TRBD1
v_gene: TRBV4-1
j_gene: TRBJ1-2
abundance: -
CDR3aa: CASSQLGSRTGVFGYTF
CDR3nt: TGCGCCAGCAGCCAATTGGGCTCTAGGACAGGGGTCTTTGGCTACACCTTC

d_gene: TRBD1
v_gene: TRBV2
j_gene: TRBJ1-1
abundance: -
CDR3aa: CASSEEGQGNTEAFF
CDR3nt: TGTGCCAGCAGTGAAGAGGGACAGGGCAACACTGAAGCTTTCTTT

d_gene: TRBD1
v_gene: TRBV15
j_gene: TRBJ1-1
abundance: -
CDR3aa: CATSRPLTGANTEAFF
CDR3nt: TGTGCCACCAGCAGACCATTGACAGGGGCGAACACTGAAGCTTTCTTT

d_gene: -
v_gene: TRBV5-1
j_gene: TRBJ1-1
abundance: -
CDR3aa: CASSSLTGGNTEAFF
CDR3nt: TGCGCCAGCAGCTCGCTGACAGGTGGGAACACTGAAGCTTTCTTT

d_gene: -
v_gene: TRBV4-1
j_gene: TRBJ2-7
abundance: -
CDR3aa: CASSLDAAGSYEQYF
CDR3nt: TGCGCCAGCAGCCTAGACGCGGCGGGCTCCTACGAGCAGTACTTC

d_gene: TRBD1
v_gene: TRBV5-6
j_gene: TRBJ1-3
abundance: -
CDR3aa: CASSLNRGPISGNTIYF
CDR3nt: TGTGCCAGCAGCTTGAACAGGGGGCCGATCTCTGGAAACACCATATATTTT

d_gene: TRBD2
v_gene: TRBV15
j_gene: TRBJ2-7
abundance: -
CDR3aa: CATSRELGEGYEQYF
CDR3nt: TGTGCCACCAGCAGAGAACTAGGGGAGGGCTACGAGCAGTACTTC

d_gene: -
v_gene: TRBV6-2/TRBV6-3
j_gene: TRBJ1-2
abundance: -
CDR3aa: CASSWNREWSGYGYTF
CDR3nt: TGTGCCAGCAGTTGGAACAGGGAATGGTCTGGCTATGGCTACACCTTC

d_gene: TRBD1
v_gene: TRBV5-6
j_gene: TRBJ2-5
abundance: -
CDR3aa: CASSWNRGQETQYF
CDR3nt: TGTGCCAGCAGCTGGAACAGGGGGCAGGAGACCCAGTACTTC

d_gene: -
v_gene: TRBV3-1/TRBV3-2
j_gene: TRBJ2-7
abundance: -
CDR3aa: CASSQAGVPGGQYF
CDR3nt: TGTGCCAGCAGCCAAGCGGGGGTGCCCGGGGGGCAGTACTTC

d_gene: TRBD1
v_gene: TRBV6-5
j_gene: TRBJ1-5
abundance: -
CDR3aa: CASSLQGNSNQPQHF
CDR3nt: TGTGCCAGCAGTTTACAGGGGAATAGCAATCAGCCCCAGCATTTT

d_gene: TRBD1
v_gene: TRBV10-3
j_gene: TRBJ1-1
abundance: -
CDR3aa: CAISETPGQGKAFF
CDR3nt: TGTGCCATCAGTGAGACCCCGGGACAGGGGAAAGCTTTCTTT

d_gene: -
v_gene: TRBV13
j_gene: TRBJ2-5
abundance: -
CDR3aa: CASSREVSEVQETQYF
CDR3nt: TGTGCCAGCAGCCGAGAGGTATCCGAAGTACAAGAGACCCAGTACTTC

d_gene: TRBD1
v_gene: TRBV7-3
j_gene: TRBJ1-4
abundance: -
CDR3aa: CASSSQGINEKLFF
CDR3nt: TGTGCCAGCAGCTCACAGGGGATCAACGAAAAACTGTTTTTT

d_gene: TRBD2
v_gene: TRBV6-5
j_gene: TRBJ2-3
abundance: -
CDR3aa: CASSYSLAVSTDTQYF
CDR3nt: TGTGCCAGCAGTTACTCCCTAGCGGTTAGCACAGATACGCAGTATTTT

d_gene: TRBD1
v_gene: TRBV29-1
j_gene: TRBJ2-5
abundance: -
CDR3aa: CSVDDDRGPKETQYF
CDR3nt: TGCAGCGTTGACGACGACAGGGGACCCAAAGAGACCCAGTACTTC

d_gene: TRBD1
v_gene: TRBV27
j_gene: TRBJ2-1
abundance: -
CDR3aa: CASSRTGDNEQFF
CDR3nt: TGTGCCAGCAGCCGCACAGGGGACAATGAGCAGTTCTTC

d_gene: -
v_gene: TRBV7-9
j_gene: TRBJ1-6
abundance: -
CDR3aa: CASSLDSNYNSPLHF
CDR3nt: TGTGCCAGCAGCTTAGACAGCAACTATAATTCACCCCTCCACTTT

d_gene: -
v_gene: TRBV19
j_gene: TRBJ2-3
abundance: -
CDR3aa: CASSPGTSTDTQYF
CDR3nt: TGTGCCAGTAGTCCTGGGACTAGCACAGATACGCAGTATTTT

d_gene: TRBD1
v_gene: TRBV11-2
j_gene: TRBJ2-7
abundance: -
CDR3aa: CASGTATGARPYEQYF
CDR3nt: TGTGCCAGCGGGACGGCTACAGGGGCTCGGCCCTACGAGCAGTACTTC

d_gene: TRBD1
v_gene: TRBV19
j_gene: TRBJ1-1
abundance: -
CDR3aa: CASSGGQPNTEAFF
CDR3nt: TGTGCCAGTAGCGGGGGACAGCCGAACACTGAAGCTTTCTTT

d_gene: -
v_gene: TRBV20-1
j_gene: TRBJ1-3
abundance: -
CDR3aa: CSASYGTSGNTIYF
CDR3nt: TGCAGTGCTAGTTACGGGACATCTGGAAACACCATATATTTT

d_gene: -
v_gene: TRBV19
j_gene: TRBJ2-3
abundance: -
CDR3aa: CASSIRQDSTDTQYF
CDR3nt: TGTGCCAGTAGTATCCGACAGGACAGCACAGATACGCAGTATTTT

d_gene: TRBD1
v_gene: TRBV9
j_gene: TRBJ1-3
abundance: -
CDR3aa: CASSAGTADIGTIYF
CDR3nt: TGTGCCAGCAGCGCTGGGACAGCCGACATAGGGACCATATATTTT

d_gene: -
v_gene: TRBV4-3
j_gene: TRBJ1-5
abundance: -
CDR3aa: CASSPSRQVYQPQHF
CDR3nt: TGCGCCAGCAGCCCCTCCAGACAGGTTTATCAGCCCCAGCATTTT

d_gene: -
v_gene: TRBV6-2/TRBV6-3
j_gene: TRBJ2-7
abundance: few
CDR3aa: CASSSSSGWYYEQYF
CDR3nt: TGTGCCAGCAGTTCCTCTTCGGGTTGGTACTACGAGCAGTACTTC

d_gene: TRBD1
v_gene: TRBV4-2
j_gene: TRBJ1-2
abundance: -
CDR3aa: CASSQDRGGTGIDYGYTF
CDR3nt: TGTGCCAGCAGCCAAGATCGGGGAGGGACAGGGATTGACTATGGCTACACCTTC

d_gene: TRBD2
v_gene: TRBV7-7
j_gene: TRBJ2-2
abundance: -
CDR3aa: CASSPRTSGTGELFF
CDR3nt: TGTGCTAGCAGCCCCCGGACTAGCGGGACCGGGGAGCTGTTTTTT